These T cell receptor beta chains were read from a single sample in a study of cytomegalovirus exposure and HLA in healthy donors. The repertoire was sequenced with immunoSEQ multiplex PCR; TCRdb's copy has only in-frame clones and lacks some. Among about 190,000 clones listed, more than 70% were seen once. Input material: PBMCs. Every receptor here comes from a boy between 10 and 17 years old in good health and CMV-seronegative. Both conserved end residues are part of each CDR3. The order of the fields is J gene, V gene, CDR3 protein.

j_gene: TRBJ1-1; v_gene: TRBV5-4; CDR3aa: CASSFRGYGGSGTEAFF
j_gene: TRBJ1-2; v_gene: TRBV7-9; CDR3aa: CASSLKGVALYGYTF
j_gene: TRBJ2-1; v_gene: TRBV28; CDR3aa: CASSFPRQGSYNEQFF
j_gene: TRBJ2-7; v_gene: TRBV6-6; CDR3aa: CASSPSGTSYEQYF
j_gene: TRBJ2-3; v_gene: TRBV6-1; CDR3aa: CASCGAGTDTQYF
j_gene: TRBJ2-1; v_gene: TRBV7-2; CDR3aa: CAGSPGEIWPNEQFF
j_gene: TRBJ1-4; v_gene: TRBV14; CDR3aa: CASSVWTGGNEKLFF
j_gene: TRBJ2-3; v_gene: TRBV7-3; CDR3aa: CASSFPGGGLRDTQYF
j_gene: TRBJ1-1; v_gene: TRBV9; CDR3aa: CASSVSGLTEAFF
j_gene: TRBJ1-5; v_gene: TRBV28; CDR3aa: CASSLLLGQGQPQHF
j_gene: TRBJ2-3; v_gene: TRBV9; CDR3aa: CASSVAGGHSTDTQYF
j_gene: TRBJ2-2; v_gene: TRBV6-1; CDR3aa: CASSTSVDTGELFF
j_gene: TRBJ2-7; v_gene: TRBV7-8; CDR3aa: CASSLARDRGSREQYF
j_gene: TRBJ1-1; v_gene: TRBV6-6; CDR3aa: CASSTGNTEAFF
j_gene: TRBJ1-2; v_gene: TRBV28; CDR3aa: CASSLLAGGYGYTF
j_gene: TRBJ2-1; v_gene: TRBV11-1; CDR3aa: CASSSKFSRGYEQFF
j_gene: TRBJ2-1; v_gene: TRBV5-1; CDR3aa: CASSFYPGGSSYNEQFF
j_gene: TRBJ2-7; v_gene: TRBV28; CDR3aa: CASSWTSGPTYEQYF
j_gene: TRBJ2-1; v_gene: TRBV30; CDR3aa: CAWSHLTLYNEQFF
j_gene: TRBJ2-3; v_gene: TRBV12-2; CDR3aa: CASRLARLAATDTQYF
j_gene: TRBJ2-7; v_gene: TRBV4-1; CDR3aa: CASSQERTYYEQYF
j_gene: TRBJ1-2; v_gene: TRBV27; CDR3aa: CASSSSSAGIYYGYTF
j_gene: TRBJ2-7; v_gene: TRBV6-5; CDR3aa: CASRKRQVTGEQYF
j_gene: TRBJ1-2; v_gene: TRBV28; CDR3aa: CASSPTDNYGYTF
j_gene: TRBJ1-1; v_gene: TRBV14; CDR3aa: CASSQERQSTEAFF
j_gene: TRBJ1-5; v_gene: TRBV27; CDR3aa: CASSSGLNQPQHF
j_gene: TRBJ1-4; v_gene: TRBV5-6; CDR3aa: CASSRDRAGTNEKLFF
j_gene: TRBJ1-2; v_gene: TRBV27; CDR3aa: CASSLSTGVGGYTF
j_gene: TRBJ2-3; v_gene: TRBV5-6; CDR3aa: CASSPVGRESTDTQYF
j_gene: TRBJ1-4; v_gene: TRBV4-1; CDR3aa: CASSQVGRINEKLFF
j_gene: TRBJ1-3; v_gene: TRBV5-1; CDR3aa: CASSLDVSGNTIYF
j_gene: TRBJ2-5; v_gene: TRBV27; CDR3aa: CASSYLKGILAGETQYF
j_gene: TRBJ1-2; v_gene: TRBV9; CDR3aa: CASTFKGGQGNSGYTF
j_gene: TRBJ2-1; v_gene: TRBV30; CDR3aa: CAWSVAGGFTTYNEQFF
j_gene: TRBJ2-1; v_gene: TRBV7-2; CDR3aa: CASSLVGPYNEQFF
j_gene: TRBJ2-7; v_gene: TRBV7-9; CDR3aa: CASSLRSSGSYEQYF
j_gene: TRBJ2-3; v_gene: TRBV6-4; CDR3aa: CASSRSGGNTDTQYF
j_gene: TRBJ2-7; v_gene: TRBV7-8; CDR3aa: CASSGAAYEQYF
j_gene: TRBJ1-3; v_gene: TRBV7-9; CDR3aa: CASSLTTGGNSGNTIYF
j_gene: TRBJ2-1; v_gene: TRBV25-1; CDR3aa: CASSDAARSFDGEQFF
j_gene: TRBJ2-7; v_gene: TRBV5-1; CDR3aa: CASSPTGGGYEQYF
j_gene: TRBJ2-7; v_gene: TRBV2; CDR3aa: CASSSPRLPDSYEQYF
j_gene: TRBJ2-5; v_gene: TRBV6-1; CDR3aa: CASSEGVTEQYF
j_gene: TRBJ2-7; v_gene: TRBV15; CDR3aa: CAIGTSGFSYEQYF
j_gene: TRBJ2-1; v_gene: TRBV7-9; CDR3aa: CASSLGQGAGNEQFF
j_gene: TRBJ1-1; v_gene: TRBV10-3; CDR3aa: CAISGAAGINTEAFF
j_gene: TRBJ2-7; v_gene: TRBV27; CDR3aa: CASRSGQWGYEQYF
j_gene: TRBJ2-1; v_gene: TRBV18; CDR3aa: CASSPLAGQTYNEQFF
j_gene: TRBJ1-4; v_gene: TRBV9; CDR3aa: CASSSEVPGEGWSNEKLFF
j_gene: TRBJ2-2; v_gene: TRBV11-2; CDR3aa: CASSQGQRPGELFF
j_gene: TRBJ1-1; v_gene: TRBV5-8; CDR3aa: CASSLVGQGSEAFF